This is a list of T cell receptor beta chains from one sample in a study of shared clonotypes between healthy human individuals. Assay used: immunoSEQ multiplex PCR; TCRdb lists only in-frame clones, some missing. Altogether a few million clones are present, 90% to 95% being singletons, with the ten largest covering 0.39%. Source material: naive CD4+ T cells from PBMCs. Receptors were obtained from a man aged 18 to 30 in good health. Some clones in this sample may be carry-over from other donors' samples. Each CDR3 is given with its conserved first and last residue. Each record gives: D gene, V gene, clone size, J gene, CDR3 protein, CDR3 DNA. A D gene is named only where the DNA matches it firmly. Not all rows give a size; the values are once, few, many and, for expanded clones, a class.

>-|TRBV28|-|TRBJ2-7
CASSMIRQARDNKQYF
TGTGCCAGCAGCATGATTAGACAGGCAAGGGACAACAAGCAGTACTTC
>-|TRBV28|-|TRBJ2-5
CASSFGDGALETQYF
TGTGCCAGCAGTTTTGGGGATGGGGCTCTAGAGACCCAGTACTTC
>-|TRBV7-2|once|TRBJ1-2
CASSFAGSAYGYTF
TGTGCCAGCAGCTTTGCAGGGAGTGCTTATGGCTACACCTTC
>-|TRBV10-3|-|TRBJ1-3
CAITPVSGNTIYF
TGTGCCATCACTCCTGTCTCTGGAAACACCATATATTTT
>TRBD1|TRBV28|-|TRBJ1-5
CASSSTHGTGNQPQHF
TGTGCCAGCAGCTCAACCCACGGGACAGGCAATCAGCCCCAGCATTTT
>-|TRBV2|-|TRBJ1-4
CASRPRGALLGKLFF
TGTGCCAGCAGGCCACGAGGGGCCCTATTAGGAAAACTGTTTTTT
>-|TRBV21-1|-|TRBJ2-1
CASSKEEYRRGEQFF
TGTGCCAGCAGCAAAGAGGAGTATCGGAGGGGTGAGCAGTTCTTC
>-|TRBV5-1|-|TRBJ1-2
CASSLGGVTNYGYTF
TGCGCCAGCAGCTTGGGAGGAGTAACTAACTATGGCTACACCTTC
>TRBD1|TRBV5-6|-|TRBJ2-4
CASSPGQGRNIQYF
TGTGCCAGCAGCCCGGGACAGGGAAGGAACATTCAGTACTTC
>TRBD2|TRBV27|-|TRBJ2-7
CASSLIWTSGSRQYF
TGTGCCAGCAGTCTGATTTGGACTAGCGGGAGTAGGCAGTACTTC
>TRBD2|TRBV18|-|TRBJ2-3
CASSPLVPGLAGSDTQYF
TGTGCCAGCTCACCACTAGTTCCGGGACTAGCGGGATCAGATACGCAGTATTTT
>-|TRBV18|once|TRBJ2-3
CASSPNVATDTQYF
TGTGCCAGCTCGCCTAACGTAGCTACAGATACGCAGTATTTT
>-|TRBV4-1|-|TRBJ2-1
CASSQPGHFNEQFF
TGCGCCAGCAGCCAACCGGGACACTTTAATGAGCAGTTCTTC
>-|TRBV11-1|-|TRBJ1-1
CASSPSKPEAFF
TGTGCCAGCAGCCCCAGTAAGCCTGAAGCTTTCTTT
>TRBD1|TRBV30|-|TRBJ1-4
CAWSRGLSDEKLFF
TGTGCCTGGAGTAGGGGGCTCTCGGATGAAAAACTGTTTTTT
>TRBD1|TRBV9|-|TRBJ2-6
CASSVDFGTGGYSGANVLTF
TGTGCCAGCAGCGTAGACTTCGGGACAGGGGGTTACTCTGGGGCCAACGTCCTGACTTTC
>TRBD2|TRBV5-1|-|TRBJ2-3
CASSPLAGDSTDTQYF
TGCGCCAGCAGCCCACTAGCGGGGGACAGCACAGATACGCAGTATTTT
>TRBD1|TRBV7-9|-|TRBJ2-3
CASSKGGADTQYF
TGTGCCAGCAGCAAAGGGGGCGCAGATACGCAGTATTTT
>TRBD1|TRBV6-1|-|TRBJ2-1
CASSEFGRGMRNNEQFF
TGTGCCAGCAGTGAATTCGGCAGGGGGATGAGGAACAATGAGCAGTTCTTC
>TRBD1|TRBV2|-|TRBJ1-2
CASSEILGVPGQGSYGYTF
TGTGCCAGCAGTGAAATACTTGGCGTTCCGGGACAGGGATCCTATGGCTACACCTTC
>-|TRBV14|-|TRBJ2-2
CASSQPYGELFF
TGTGCCAGCAGCCAACCTTACGGGGAGCTGTTTTTT
>-|TRBV11-2|-|TRBJ1-1
CASSWRNTEAFF
TGTGCCAGCAGCTGGAGAAACACTGAAGCTTTCTTT
>-|TRBV5-1|-|TRBJ2-5
CASSLGQNQETQYF
TGCGCCAGCAGCTTGGGACAGAATCAAGAGACCCAGTACTTC
>-|TRBV13|once|TRBJ2-5
CASSLLSFQETQYF
TGTGCCAGCAGCTTACTTTCTTTCCAAGAGACCCAGTACTTC
>-|TRBV2|once|TRBJ1-2
CASTTLFGLEDSGGYGYTF
TGTGCCAGCACGACGCTTTTCGGCCTTGAAGACAGCGGGGGATATGGCTACACCTTC
>-|TRBV2|-|TRBJ2-5
CASRGAGVALETQYF
TGTGCCAGCAGGGGAGCAGGGGTGGCTTTAGAGACCCAGTACTTC
>TRBD1|TRBV7-9|-|TRBJ2-7
CASSLGSPGQTYEQYF
TGTGCCAGCAGCTTAGGGTCTCCGGGACAGACCTACGAGCAGTACTTC
>-|TRBV19|-|TRBJ1-2
CASSIETLGRYGYTF
TGTGCCAGTAGTATAGAGACTTTGGGGCGGTATGGCTACACCTTC
>-|TRBV30|-|TRBJ1-1
CAWSEWAYTEAFF
TGTGCCTGGAGTGAGTGGGCCTACACTGAAGCTTTCTTT
>-|TRBV28|-|TRBJ1-3
CASSLGGTLGGNTIYF
TGTGCCAGCAGTTTAGGGGGCACTCTCGGTGGAAACACCATATATTTT
>-|TRBV7-3|-|TRBJ1-2
CASSFPQGFGYTF
TGTGCCAGCAGCTTCCCCCAGGGGTTTGGCTACACCTTC
>-|TRBV7-2|-|TRBJ2-2
CASSRGPLSFNTGELFF
TGTGCCAGCTCCCGCGGGCCCCTGAGCTTCAACACCGGGGAGCTGTTTTTT
>-|TRBV28|-|TRBJ1-2
CASSPPTTGDLYGYTF
TGTGCCAGCAGTCCACCAACCACCGGCGACCTCTATGGCTACACCTTC
>-|TRBV5-1|-|TRBJ2-7
CASSPGLIAYEQYF
TGCGCCAGCAGCCCGGGACTTATAGCCTACGAGCAGTACTTC
>TRBD1|TRBV14|-|TRBJ1-4
CASSHRSGTGGEKLFF
TGTGCCAGCAGCCATCGAAGCGGGACAGGGGGTGAAAAACTGTTTTTT
>-|TRBV19|-|TRBJ2-1
CASTWQGGYNEQFF
TGTGCCAGTACGTGGCAGGGGGGATACAATGAGCAGTTCTTC
>-|TRBV30|-|TRBJ1-1
CAWSHILAGAGTEAFF
TGTGCCTGGAGCCATATATTAGCAGGGGCTGGAACTGAAGCTTTCTTT
>-|TRBV18|-|TRBJ2-2
CASSHRTGTGNTGELFF
TGTGCCAGCTCACACCGCACCGGGACCGGGAACACCGGGGAGCTGTTTTTT
>-|TRBV28|-|TRBJ1-1
CASSPTTGQGTEAFF
TGTGCCAGCAGTCCCACGACTGGGCAGGGGACTGAAGCTTTCTTT
>-|TRBV11-3|-|TRBJ2-7
CASSPGSGQYF
TGTGCCAGCAGCCCCGGGAGTGGGCAGTACTTC
>TRBD1|TRBV28|-|TRBJ1-1
CASSLLQGDTEAFF
TGTGCCAGCAGTTTACTCCAGGGGGACACTGAAGCTTTCTTT
>-|TRBV6-4|-|TRBJ2-1
CASSDYGVRATEQFF
TGTGCCAGCAGTGACTATGGGGTTAGAGCTACGGAGCAGTTCTTC
>-|TRBV28|-|TRBJ1-1
CASSSPRGGARTEAFF
TGTGCCAGCAGTTCCCCCCGCGGGGGGGCGCGCACTGAAGCTTTCTTT
>TRBD2|TRBV27|-|TRBJ2-3
CASSRVRLAGTTTDTQYF
TGTGCCAGCAGTAGAGTTCGCCTAGCGGGAACCACCACAGATACGCAGTATTTT
>-|TRBV18|-|TRBJ2-7
CASSPTAYYEQYF
TGTGCCAGCTCACCGACAGCCTACTACGAGCAGTACTTC